The 20 T cell receptor beta chains below come from one sample, sequenced in a study of blood T cell repertoires in COVID-19. TCRdb keeps only in-frame clones here, not all; method: immunoSEQ multiplex PCR. Here the sample spans about 150,000 clones, roughly nine tenths being singletons. Sequenced sample: peripheral blood. These receptors were obtained from a woman between 70 and 85 years old with acute or convalescent COVID-19.

The chain combines TRBV4-1 with TRBJ1-5; 7 nucleotides line up with TRBD1. Germline CDR1 MGHRA, CDR2 YSYEKL. The CDR3 contains 16 residues. The trim removed 6 bases at V and 9 bases at J, leaving 17 bases unmatched. CDR3 loop: CASRPFFTGAQGPQHF. The CDR3 DNA reads TGCGCCAGCAGGCCGTTCTTTACAGGGGCGCAGGGGCCCCAGCATTTT.

The chain links TRBV6-2 or TRBV6-3 to TRBJ2-4; weak D call: TRBD2 (5 bases). CDR3 length: 15 residues. The ends were cut back, 4 bases at V and 1 base at J, with 11 bases in the middle. Germline lookup yields CDR1 MNHEY and CDR2 SVGEGT. CDR3 nucleotide sequence: TGTGCCAGCAGTTTTCTAGCACTGGCCAAAAACATTCAGTACTTC. This codes for CASSFLALAKNIQYF.

The chain combines TRBV11-2 with TRBJ1-2; the D gene is possibly TRBD1 (6 bases). The CDR3 is 14 amino acids. Trimming shortened V by 1 base and J by 8 bases, and 14 bases separated the two germline ends. The germline CDR1 and CDR2 sequences are SGHAT and FQNNGV. CDR3 in amino acids: CASSLVGGRSGYTF. For the CDR3, the DNA is TGTGCCAGCAGCTTAGTCGGGGGGCGAAGCGGCTACACCTTC.

The gene calls are TRBV18 and TRBJ1-1; D is possibly TRBD1 (5 bases). The germline gives CDR1 KGHSH, CDR2 LQKENI. The CDR3 extends over 14 amino acids. V shed 6 bases and J shed 0 bases, with 11 bases lying between them. Here the CDR3 reads CASSGGGLNTEAFF. In DNA form, the CDR3 reads TGTGCCAGCTCGGGGGGGGGATTGAACACTGAAGCTTTCTTT.

J is TRBJ1-2 and V is TRBV27, with a weak D call TRBD1 (6 bases). V lost 4 bases and J 8 bases, leaving 17 bases between the germline ends. The germline gives CDR1 MNHEY, CDR2 SMNVEV (reference sequence). CDR3 length equals 14 residues. CDR3 DNA sequence: TGTGCCAGCAGTTCCCCCATCAGGGGTCAGGGCTACACCTTC. Protein product: CASSSPIRGQGYTF.

This rearrangement joins TRBV29-1 to TRBJ1-1, with D perhaps matching TRBD1 (5 bases). The CDR3 length is 13 residues. Germline CDR1 reads SQVTM; CDR2 reads ANQGSEA. Trimming cost V 7 bases and J 4 bases, with 16 bases left between them. CDR3 loop: CSAHSQGSTEAFF. The CDR3 DNA reads as TGCAGCGCGCACAGCCAGGGAAGCACTGAAGCTTTCTTT.

This chain links TRBV7-8 with TRBJ2-2; a weak D match, TRBD2 (6 bases). Germline assignment: CDR1 SGHVS and CDR2 FQNEAQ. The CDR3 has 15 amino acids. V shed 5 bases and J shed 5 bases, with 15 bases lying between them. The CDR3 reads CASSRQGRETGELFF. The CDR3 bases are TGTGCCAGCAGCCGTCAGGGACGGGAGACCGGGGAGCTGTTTTTT.

The chain links TRBV15 to TRBJ2-2, with 10 bases that match TRBD1. With V trimmed by 8 bases and J by 5 bases, 11 bases remained unmatched. The CDR3 spans 16 residues. Germline-derived CDR1 and CDR2 are LNHNV and YYDKDF (reference sequence). The chain's CDR3 is CATGRDRGSWTGELFF. CDR3 coding DNA: TGTGCCACCGGTCGGGACAGGGGCTCGTGGACCGGGGAGCTGTTTTTT.

The chain links TRBV7-2 to TRBJ2-1; TRBD2 matches at 7 bases. Germline V gene data show CDR1 as SGHTA and CDR2 as FQGNSA. This CDR3 region has 16 residues. V dropped 1 base and J dropped 7; count of bases not matched to a gene: 10. CDR3 amino acids: CASSLDPGGGGNEQFF. CDR3 nucleotides: TGTGCCAGCAGCTTAGATCCGGGTGGGGGAGGGAATGAGCAGTTCTTC.

The rearrangement uses TRBV9 and TRBJ1-6; tentatively, D is TRBD1 (5 bases). V gave up 0 bases and J gave up 6 bases, with 13 bases separating them. The CDR3 covers 16 residues. Germline V gene sequence: CDR1 SGDLS, CDR2 YYNGEE. As DNA, the CDR3 is TGTGCCAGCAGCGTAGCCGGGGGAGGCGGTAATTCACCCCTCCACTTT. This sequence encodes CASSVAGGGGNSPLHF.

This chain links TRBV9 with TRBJ2-5; 16 bases agree with TRBD2. The CDR3 is 16 amino acids. Trimming cost V 3 bases and J 2 bases; bases outside gene matches: 1. Germline-derived CDR1 and CDR2 are SGDLS and YYNGEE. DNA of the CDR3: TGTGCCAGCAGCGAGGGACTAGCGGGGGGGCAAGAGACCCAGTACTTC. Translating it yields CASSEGLAGGQETQYF.

This chain joins TRBV15 and TRBJ1-5; D gene ambiguous. The germline V gene has CDR1 LNHNV and CDR2 YYDKDF (reference sequence). V dropped 0 bases and J dropped 3 bases, with 9 bases sitting between them. The length of the CDR3 is 15 residues. The DNA for the CDR3 is TGTGCCACCAGCAGAGAGGAGGGTTACAATCAGCCCCAGCATTTT. Translating it yields CATSREEGYNQPQHF. The full variable domain, completed using reference TRBV15 and TRBJ1-5, is DAMVIQNPRYQVTQFGKPVTLSCSQTLNHNVMYWYQQKSSQAPKLLFHYYDKDFNNEADTPDNFQSRRPNTSFCFLDIRSPGLGDTAMYLCATSREEGYNQPQHFGDGTRLSIL.

The chain couples TRBV10-3 to TRBJ1-6; TRBD1 matches at 7 bases. CDR3 size: 17 residues. With 0 bases clipped from V and 6 bases from J, the junction kept 8 bases outside the gene matches. The V gene's germline CDR1 is ENHRY and CDR2 SYGVKD. The CDR3 sequence: CAISESPTGALNSPLHF. The CDR3 DNA sequence: TGTGCCATCAGTGAGTCACCTACAGGGGCGCTTAATTCACCCCTCCACTTT.

The rearrangement links TRBV7-3 to TRBJ2-1; 11 positions match TRBD2. V dropped 6 bases and J dropped 2; count of bases not matched to a gene: 6. CDR3 length: 16 amino acids. Germline V CDR1 and CDR2: SGHTA, FQGTGA. CDR3 protein: CASSSGLAGPYNEQFF. The CDR3 DNA sequence: TGTGCCAGCAGTTCCGGACTAGCGGGTCCCTACAATGAGCAGTTCTTC. The full variable domain, in which reference TRBV7-3 and TRBJ2-1 provide the parts outside the CDR3, is GAGVSQTPSNKVTEKGKYVELRCDPISGHTALYWYRQSLGQGPEFLIYFQGTGAADDSGLPNDRFFAVRPEGSVSTLKIQRTERGDSAVYLCASSSGLAGPYNEQFFGPGTRLTVL.

This rearrangement joins TRBV13 to TRBJ2-1; 13 bases align to TRBD2. The germline CDR1 and CDR2 sequences are PRHDT and FYEKMQ (reference sequence). The CDR3 length is 15 residues. After removal of 3 bases from V and 9 bases from J, the junction contained 5 bases not matched to a gene. CDR3 bases: TGTGCCAGCAGCTTGACTAGCGGGGGGCCAAGTGAGCAGTTCTTC. This gives the protein CASSLTSGGPSEQFF. Drawing the rest from reference TRBV13 and TRBJ2-1, the complete variable domain is AAGVIQSPRHLIKEKRETATLKCYPIPRHDTVYWYQQGPGQDPQFLISFYEKMQSDKGSIPDRFSAQQFSDYHSELNMSSLELGDSALYFCASSLTSGGPSEQFFGPGTRLTVL.

V gene TRBV10-1 combines with J gene TRBJ2-3; TRBD2 matches at 11 bases. This CDR3 contains 19 residues. CDR1 and CDR2 from the germline V gene are WNHNN and SYGVQD (reference sequence). V shed 2 bases and J 0 bases; nucleotides not matched to a gene: 10. Here the CDR3 reads CASSETSGGVSPSTDTQYF. In nucleotides, the CDR3 is TGCGCCAGCAGTGAGACTAGCGGGGGTGTCTCCCCTAGCACAGATACGCAGTATTTT.

The chain employs TRBV2 and TRBJ1-2, with 7 bases that match TRBD1. CDR3 length: 14 residues. The germline V gene encodes CDR1 SNHLY and CDR2 FYNNEI. The J segment lost 4 bases and the V segment lost 6 bases, leaving 8 bases of the junction unmatched. CDR3 protein: CASSSLQGGYGYTF. In DNA, the CDR3 is TGTGCCAGCAGCTCCCTCCAGGGGGGCTATGGCTACACCTTC.

The V gene is TRBV6-2 or TRBV6-3, the J gene TRBJ1-5; TRBD1 matches 9 bases. J gave up 7 bases and V 5 bases, and 9 bases lay outside the gene matches. The CDR3 length is 15 residues. Germline loops: CDR1 MNHEY, CDR2 SVGEGT. The CDR3 region has the DNA TGTGCCAGCAGTACGGACAGGGGTCCGAGGCAGCCCCAGCATTTT. Amino acids: CASSTDRGPRQPQHF.

The V gene is TRBV5-1, the J gene TRBJ1-5; no firm D call. The CDR3 is 14 residues long. The V gene lost 0 bases and the J gene lost 0 bases, with 4 bases spanning the gap. The V gene's germline CDR1 is SGHRS and CDR2 YFSETQ. Written as DNA, the CDR3 is TGCGCCAGCAGCTTGGAACATAGCAATCAGCCCCAGCATTTT. Protein sequence: CASSLEHSNQPQHF.

This clone was counted a single time. This chain connects TRBV19 to TRBJ2-1; TRBD1 aligns across 7 bases. CDR1 and CDR2 (germline): LNHDA, SQIVND (reference sequence). The CDR3 runs to 14 residues. V was clipped by 3 bases and J by 8 bases; unmatched bases: 7. The CDR3 reads CASSIPDRADEQFF. Here the CDR3 DNA reads TGTGCCAGTAGTATCCCCGACAGGGCGGATGAGCAGTTCTTC.